Following are 16 T cell receptor beta chains from one sample sequenced in a study of blood T cells in healthy people across ages. The authors ran a second PCR of about 6 to 11 cycles using a sample-barcoded 5' primer and a J-beta primer mix. One entry per CDR3 protein, called by TCRdb with MiXCR from the 5' RACE reads. Seen here are about 730,000 distinct CDR3 sequences, roughly 45% observed once, and the top ten hold roughly 19%. The sequencing input was blood. The receptors were gathered from a woman aged 55-75 years in good health.

This clonotype has only a few counts. The chain is built from TRBV7-3 and TRBJ2-6; a possible D gene is TRBD1 (6 bases). There are 17 residues in the CDR3. Per germline, CDR1 SGHTA and CDR2 FQGTGA. Deletions cut 0 bases from V and 2 bases from J, with 11 bases between. The CDR3 bases are TGTGCCAGCAGCTTAACCAGGGGAATCGCTGGGGCCAACGTCCTGACTTTC. It yields the protein CASSLTRGIAGANVLTF.

The chain links TRBV15 to TRBJ1-4; TRBD1 might be the D (6 bases). Germline V CDR1 and CDR2: LNHNV, YYDKDF (reference sequence). The germline V and J ends were trimmed by 2 bases and 4 bases, with 17 bases remaining between them. The CDR3 consists of 17 residues. CDR3 in amino acids: CATSRSRGTLGNEKLFF. The CDR3 nucleotides read TGTGCCACCAGCAGATCTAGGGGGACTCTTGGTAATGAAAAACTGTTTTTT.

This sequence joins TRBV5-1 and TRBJ1-1; weak D call: TRBD1 (6 bases). V was trimmed by 4 bases and J by 0 bases, leaving 13 bases between them. The CDR3 is 15 residues long. The germline V gene has CDR1 SGHRS and CDR2 YFSETQ. In nucleotides, the CDR3 is TGCGCCAGCAGCGGGGGGGGGCCTATGAACACTGAAGCTTTCTTT. Translation: CASSGGGPMNTEAFF.

This clonotype was seen a single time. The chain joins TRBV21-1 to TRBJ2-3; TRBD1, the table's D call, was not compared with the DNA. TRBV21-1 is annotated as a pseudogene. This CDR3 has 15 residues. The CDR3 DNA follows: TGTGCCAGCAGCAAGGGTAGGGGGCGCACAGATACGCAGTATTTT. Translation gives CASSKGRGRTDTQYF.

The CDR3 DNA is TGTGCCAGCAGTTCAGTTTTAGAGGGCAGGGGGGCCGAGACCCAGTACTTC. Translating gives CASSSVLEGRGAETQYF. The chain links TRBV12-3 or TRBV12-4 to TRBJ2-5, with D perhaps TRBD1 (7 bases). This CDR3 has 17 amino acids. V gave up 4 bases and J gave up 5 bases, with 23 bases separating them.

This chain connects TRBV2 to TRBJ2-1; 10 nucleotides line up with TRBD2. There are 14 residues in the CDR3. The germline V gene encodes CDR1 SNHLY and CDR2 FYNNEI. V was pared by 6 bases and J by 5 bases, with 4 bases of the junction left unmatched. Written as DNA, the CDR3 is TGTGCCAGCAGGGGGACTAGCGAGGACAATGAGCAGTTCTTC. Translated: CASRGTSEDNEQFF.

The chain links TRBV15 to TRBJ2-1; D is perhaps TRBD2 (5 bases). Germline CDR1 and CDR2: LNHNV and YYDKDF (reference sequence). The V end lost 1 base, the J end lost 0 bases, and 10 bases lay between the germline ends. This CDR3 has 16 residues. In DNA form, the CDR3 reads TGTGCCACCAGCAGAGTTAGGCTAGCCTCCTACAATGAGCAGTTCTTC. This translates into CATSRVRLASYNEQFF.

V is TRBV30 and J is TRBJ2-3; TRBD1 aligns across 9 bases. There are 17 residues in the CDR3. Germline CDR1 and CDR2: GTSNPN and SVGIG (reference sequence). Trimming at V came to 2 bases and at J to 6 bases, leaving 15 bases not matched to a gene. CDR3 protein: CAWSPGTGQFWADTQYF. The CDR3 region has the DNA TGTGCCTGGAGTCCCGGGACAGGGCAATTCTGGGCGGATACGCAGTATTTT.

The chain recombines TRBV7-9 with TRBJ1-4; possibly TRBD1 for D (6 bases). Looked up from germline, CDR1 is SEHNR and CDR2 is FQNEAQ (reference sequence). The CDR3 spans 12 residues. Deletions cut 1 base from V and 10 bases from J, with 7 bases between. The chain's CDR3 is CASSLEGGKLFF. The CDR3 coding sequence is TGTGCCAGCAGCTTAGAGGGGGGAAAACTGTTTTTT.

CDR3 protein: CASKRGPTSLDEQYF. In nucleotides, the CDR3 is TGTGCCAGCAAAAGGGGACCCACTTCCCTGGACGAGCAGTACTTC. The J gene is TRBJ2-7, the V gene TRBV7-2; the D gene could be TRBD1 or TRBD2 (5 bases each). CDR1 SGHTA and CDR2 FQGNSA come from the germline V gene. The CDR3 totals 15 residues. V was pared by 7 bases and J by 5 bases, with 21 bases between.

The J gene is TRBJ1-2, the V gene TRBV3-1, with D unresolved. Germline-derived CDR1 and CDR2 are LGHDT and YNNKEL (reference sequence). This CDR3 region has 13 residues. Trimming shortened V by 2 bases and J by 6 bases, and 10 bases separated the two germline ends. Here the CDR3 reads CASSQFVKDGYTF. In DNA, the CDR3 is TGTGCCAGCAGCCAATTTGTGAAGGATGGCTACACCTTC.

This clonotype appeared a few times. The V gene is TRBV24-1, the J gene TRBJ2-7; 10 bases align to TRBD2. Trimming cost V 3 bases and J 0 bases; bases outside gene matches: 4. The CDR3 extends over 16 amino acids. Germline CDR1 is KGHDR and CDR2 is SFDVKD. The CDR3 here is CATSDRTSGGSYEQYF. The CDR3 coding sequence is TGTGCCACCAGTGATCGGACTAGCGGAGGCTCCTACGAGCAGTACTTC.

V and J are TRBV11-2 and TRBJ2-1, with a possible D match to TRBD2 (6 bases). There are 17 residues in the CDR3. Germline V gene sequence: CDR1 SGHAT, CDR2 FQNNGV. The V end was cut by 5 bases, the J end by 9 bases, with 26 bases between. CDR3: CASSPIRVPGDYGEQFF. The DNA of the CDR3 is TGTGCCAGCAGCCCCATTAGAGTACCGGGAGATTACGGTGAGCAGTTCTTC.

This chain links TRBV20-1 with TRBJ2-3, with TRBD2 as a possible D gene (5 bases). Germline CDR1 reads DFQATT; CDR2 reads SNEGSKA (reference sequence). The ends were cut back, 2 bases at V and 0 bases at J, with 15 bases in the middle. The CDR3 loop spans 16 amino acids. The CDR3 bases are TGCAGTGCTAGACCCCTACTAGTCCTTAGCACAGATACGCAGTATTTT. This codes for CSARPLLVLSTDTQYF.

This clonotype was counted between two and nine times. The V gene is TRBV7-9, the J gene TRBJ1-3; 7 nucleotides match TRBD1. V gave up 5 bases and J gave up 3 bases; unmatched junction bases: 10. This CDR3 has 16 residues. CDR1 is SEHNR, CDR2 FQNEAQ, per germline (reference sequence). The CDR3 loop reads CASSGPGQTLGNTIYF. CDR3 sequence (DNA): TGTGCCAGCAGCGGACCGGGACAGACCCTTGGAAACACCATATATTTT.

The CDR3 nucleotides are TGTGCCAGCCGCGGACAGACTGAGGCCAACGTCCTGACTTTC. Translating gives CASRGQTEANVLTF. The chain links TRBV27 to TRBJ2-6; perhaps TRBD1 as D (6 bases). V was shortened by 8 bases and J by 6 bases, with 14 bases between the two germline ends. The germline V gene has CDR1 MNHEY and CDR2 SMNVEV (reference sequence). The CDR3 contains 14 residues.